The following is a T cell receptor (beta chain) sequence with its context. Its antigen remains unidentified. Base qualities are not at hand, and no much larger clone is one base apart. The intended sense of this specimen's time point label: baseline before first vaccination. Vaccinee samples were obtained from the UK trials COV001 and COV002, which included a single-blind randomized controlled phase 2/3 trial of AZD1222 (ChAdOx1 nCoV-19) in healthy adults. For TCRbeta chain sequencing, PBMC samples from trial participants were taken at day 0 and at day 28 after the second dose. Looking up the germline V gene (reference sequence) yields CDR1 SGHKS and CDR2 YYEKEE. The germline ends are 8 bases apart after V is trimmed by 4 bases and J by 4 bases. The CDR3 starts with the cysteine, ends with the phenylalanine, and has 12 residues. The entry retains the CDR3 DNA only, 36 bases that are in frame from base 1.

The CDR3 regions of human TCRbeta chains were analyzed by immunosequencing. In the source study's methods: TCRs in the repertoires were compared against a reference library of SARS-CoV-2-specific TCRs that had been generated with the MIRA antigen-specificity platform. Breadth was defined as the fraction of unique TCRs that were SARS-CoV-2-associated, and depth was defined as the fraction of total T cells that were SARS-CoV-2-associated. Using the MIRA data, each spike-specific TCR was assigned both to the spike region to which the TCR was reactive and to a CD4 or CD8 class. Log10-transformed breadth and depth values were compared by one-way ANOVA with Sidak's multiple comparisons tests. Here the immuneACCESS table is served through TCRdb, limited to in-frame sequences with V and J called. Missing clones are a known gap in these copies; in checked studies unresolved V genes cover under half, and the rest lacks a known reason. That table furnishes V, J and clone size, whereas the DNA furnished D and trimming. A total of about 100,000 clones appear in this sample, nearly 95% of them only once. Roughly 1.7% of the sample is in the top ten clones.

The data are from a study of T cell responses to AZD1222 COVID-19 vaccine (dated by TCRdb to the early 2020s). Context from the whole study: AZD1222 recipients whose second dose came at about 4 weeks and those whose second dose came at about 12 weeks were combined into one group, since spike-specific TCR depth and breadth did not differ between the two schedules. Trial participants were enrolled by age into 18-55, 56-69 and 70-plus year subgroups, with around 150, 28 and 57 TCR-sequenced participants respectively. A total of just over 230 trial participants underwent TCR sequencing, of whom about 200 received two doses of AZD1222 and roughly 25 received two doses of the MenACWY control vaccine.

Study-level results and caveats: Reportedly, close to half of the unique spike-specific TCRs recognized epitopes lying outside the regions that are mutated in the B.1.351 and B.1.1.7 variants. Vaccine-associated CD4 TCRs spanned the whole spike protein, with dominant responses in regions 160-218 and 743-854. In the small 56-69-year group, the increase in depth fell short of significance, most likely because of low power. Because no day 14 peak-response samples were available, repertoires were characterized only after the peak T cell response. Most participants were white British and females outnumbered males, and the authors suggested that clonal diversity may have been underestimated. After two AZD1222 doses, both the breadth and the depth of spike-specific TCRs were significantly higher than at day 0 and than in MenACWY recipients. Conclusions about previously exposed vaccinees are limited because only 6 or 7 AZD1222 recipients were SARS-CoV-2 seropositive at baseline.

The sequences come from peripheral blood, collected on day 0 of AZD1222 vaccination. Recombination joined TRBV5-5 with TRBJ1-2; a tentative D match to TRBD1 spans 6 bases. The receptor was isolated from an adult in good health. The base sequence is TGTGCCAGCAGCCTGGACAGCTATGGCTACACCTTC. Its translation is CASSLDSYGYTF.